This T cell receptor (beta chain) was sequenced for a study of read filtering for tumor transcriptome and immune sequencing. Germline V gene data show CDR1 as SEHNR and CDR2 as FQNEAQ (reference sequence). The CDR3 has 19 residues. V was trimmed by 3 bases and J by 0 bases, leaving 21 bases between them. This library used roughly 370 ng RNA and molecular barcoded adaptors spanning alpha/delta and beta/gamma chains. TCRdb passed the reads through MiXCR, listing each CDR3 protein once. The sample lists about 63,000 distinct CDR3 sequences; 14% were seen once. Study-wide points: Dropping single-read clonotypes raised IR-seq and RNA-seq shared-clonotype correlation.

Concerning this clonotype itself: The target antigen is unknown.

Sequencing was performed on a population of CD138-negative cells sorted from bone marrow. This receptor was taken from a donor at least 40 years old with multiple myeloma. This chain uses TRBV7-9 with TRBJ2-1; tentative D call: TRBD2 (5 bases). The CDR3, as DNA: TGTGCCAGCAGCTTCGAATTGGGGAGACTCCTTAGCTCCTACAATGAGCAGTTCTTC. Residues: CASSFELGRLLSSYNEQFF.